One sample yielded the 19 T cell receptor beta chains listed below, sequenced in a study of T cell responses to AZD1222 COVID-19 vaccine. TCRdb keeps only in-frame clones here, not all; method: immunoSEQ multiplex PCR. This table has tens of thousands of clones, 92% appearing once. This specimen was peripheral blood, taken 28 days after the second AZD1222 dose. These receptors all come from an adult who received the AZD1222 COVID-19 vaccine.

The rearrangement joins TRBV6-5 to TRBJ1-2, with 7 bases identical to TRBD1. The CDR3 is made up of 13 amino acids. Losses at the gene ends were 0 bases for V and 7 bases for J; bases not matched to a gene: 2. In germline, CDR1 is MNHEY, CDR2 SVGAGI. The DNA of the CDR3 is TGTGCCAGCAGTTACTCCGACAGGGTTGGCTACACCTTC. This sequence encodes CASSYSDRVGYTF.

This chain connects TRBV5-4 to TRBJ1-4; 8 bases match TRBD1. V trimming: 7 bases; J trimming: 8 bases; junction bases outside the gene matches: 4. The CDR3 length is 12 residues. Germline V gene data show CDR1 as SGHNT and CDR2 as YYREEE (reference sequence). The CDR3 coding sequence is TGTGCCAGCGGACAGGGAAAAGAAAAACTGTTTTTT. Protein product: CASGQGKEKLFF.

The V gene is TRBV6-5, the J gene TRBJ1-1, with D perhaps matching TRBD1 (5 bases). The CDR3 extends over 14 amino acids. Deletions cut 5 bases from V and 9 bases from J, with 19 bases between. Per germline, CDR1 MNHEY and CDR2 SVGAGI. The CDR3 here is CASSLGDLVFQAFF. The DNA for the CDR3 is TGTGCCAGCAGTCTAGGGGATTTGGTCTTTCAAGCTTTCTTT.

The chain has TRBV21-1 and TRBJ1-2; TRBD1 is taken as the D call from the table, unchecked against the DNA. TRBV21-1 is a known pseudogene. The CDR3 consists of 16 residues. CDR3 nucleotides: TGTGCCAGCATCTTTTCCGGGACAGGTATTAACTATGGCTACACCTTC. This gives the protein CASIFSGTGINYGYTF.

The V gene is TRBV13, the J gene TRBJ2-1; 12 positions match TRBD2. Germline CDR1 PRHDT, CDR2 FYEKMQ (reference sequence). Losses at the gene ends were 5 bases for V and 0 bases for J; bases not matched to a gene: 14. CDR3 size: 20 residues. CDR3 sequence (DNA): TGTGCCAGCAGCCCACTAGCGGGGGGCCTAGTAGGGAGCTCCTACAATGAGCAGTTCTTC. Protein: CASSPLAGGLVGSSYNEQFF.

The chain recombines TRBV6-5 with TRBJ1-1; 7 bases align to TRBD1. The CDR3 contains 15 residues. J lost 6 bases, V lost 7 bases, and 14 bases had no gene match. Germline V CDR1 and CDR2: MNHEY, SVGAGI. The CDR3 region is CASNPTGQASSEAFF. CDR3 nucleotides: TGTGCCAGCAACCCCACAGGACAGGCTTCCTCTGAAGCTTTCTTT.

This chain links TRBV2 with TRBJ1-5; perhaps TRBD1 as D (5 bases). V shed 8 bases and J shed 7 bases, with 9 bases lying between them. The CDR3 is 11 residues long. Germline V lookup: CDR1 SNHLY, CDR2 FYNNEI. The CDR3 region is CASGWGQPQHF. The CDR3 DNA reads TGTGCCAGCGGCTGGGGGCAGCCCCAGCATTTT.

This chain uses TRBV12-3 or TRBV12-4 with TRBJ1-2; D may be TRBD1 (5 bases). CDR3 size: 13 residues. V was clipped by 5 bases and J by 4 bases, with 11 bases between them. The CDR3 nucleotides read TGTGCCAGCAGTCCGGGGGTCGGCTATGGCTACACCTTC. This sequence encodes CASSPGVGYGYTF.

The chain is built from TRBV5-8 and TRBJ2-3; no clear D gene. The germline CDR1 and CDR2 sequences are SGHTS and YDEGEE. V lost 0 bases and J 7 bases, leaving 9 bases between the germline ends. The CDR3 sequence is 13 residues long. The CDR3 coding sequence is TGTGCCAGCAGCTTGGAAGGTTTCCATACGCAGTATTTT. This encodes CASSLEGFHTQYF.

V and J are TRBV19 and TRBJ1-1; the D is unclear. Germline assignment: CDR1 LNHDA and CDR2 SQIVND (reference sequence). The CDR3 has 12 residues. Trimming left V 7 bases short and J 1 base short, with 7 bases between. The CDR3: CASIRANTEAFF. The CDR3, as DNA: TGTGCCAGTATTCGGGCGAACACTGAAGCTTTCTTT.

Worth noting for this clone: Other DNA sequences in this sample translate to the same CDR3. The rearrangement links TRBV19 to TRBJ1-2; TRBD1 matches at 11 bases. V lost 2 bases, J lost 8 bases, and 10 bases stayed unmatched. The CDR3 loop spans 16 amino acids. Germline V gene lookup returns CDR1 LNHDA and CDR2 SQIVND (reference sequence). CDR3 in amino acids: CASSILGTGGDGGYTF. In nucleotides, the CDR3 is TGTGCCAGTAGTATACTGGGGACAGGGGGAGATGGAGGCTACACCTTC. The full variable domain, rest sourced from reference TRBV19 and TRBJ1-2, is DGGITQSPKYLFRKEGQNVTLSCEQNLNHDAMYWYRQDPGQGLRLIYYSQIVNDFQKGDIAEGYSVSREKKESFPLTVTSAQKNPTAFYLCASSILGTGGDGGYTFGSGTRLTVV.

The chain couples TRBV3-1 (or the pseudogene TRBV3-2) to TRBJ2-5, with D possibly TRBD2 on 6 matching bases. Trimming removed 0 bases at V and 5 bases at J, with 13 bases between. CDR3 length equals 15 residues. The germline V gene has CDR1 LGHDT and CDR2 YNNKEL (reference sequence). The CDR3: CASSQDRWGRETQYF. Here the CDR3 DNA reads TGTGCCAGCAGCCAAGATCGGTGGGGGAGGGAGACCCAGTACTTC.

This clone was seen just once. This chain uses TRBV7-8 with TRBJ1-2; D remains unclear. This CDR3 spans 14 amino acids. CDR1 and CDR2 from the germline V gene are SGHVS and FQNEAQ. V was shortened by 1 base and J by 2 bases, with 8 bases between the two germline ends. Here the CDR3 DNA reads TGTGCCAGCAGCTTAGTAGCAGGAAACTATGGCTACACCTTC. Translated: CASSLVAGNYGYTF.

This chain connects TRBV15 to TRBJ2-5; the D gene is possibly TRBD2 (6 bases). V was trimmed by 5 bases and J by 7 bases, leaving 14 bases between them. Per the germline V gene, CDR1 is LNHNV and CDR2 is YYDKDF (reference sequence). CDR3 length: 13 residues. The CDR3 sequence: CATSLGGMGTQYF. DNA for the CDR3: TGTGCCACCAGCTTGGGCGGGATGGGGACCCAGTACTTC.

The chain combines TRBV29-1 with TRBJ2-7; D is possibly TRBD2 (6 bases). There are 12 residues in the CDR3. The ends were cut back, 4 bases at V and 5 bases at J, with 12 bases in the middle. Germline assignment: CDR1 SQVTM and CDR2 ANQGSEA. CDR3 loop: CSVAPRLDEQYF. CDR3 bases: TGCAGCGTTGCACCCAGACTAGACGAGCAGTACTTC.

The gene calls are TRBV6-1 and TRBJ2-3, with a weak D call TRBD2 (5 bases). The CDR3 has 14 residues. V was trimmed by 2 bases and J by 3 bases, leaving 9 bases between them. Germline CDR1 and CDR2: MNHNS and SASEGT. The CDR3 DNA reads TGTGCCAGCAGTGAAAGGTGGAGGACAGATACGCAGTATTTT. Its protein is CASSERWRTDTQYF.

The chain is built from TRBV30 and TRBJ2-5; no clear D gene. This CDR3 spans 10 amino acids. The V and J ends lost 3 bases and 4 bases respectively, with 3 bases between them. The germline V gene encodes CDR1 GTSNPN and CDR2 SVGIG (reference sequence). Here the CDR3 DNA reads TGTGCCTGGAGAGGAGAGACCCAGTACTTC. As protein: CAWRGETQYF.

The chain links TRBV27 to TRBJ1-2; 7 bases agree with TRBD1. V dropped 10 bases and J dropped 3; count of bases not matched to a gene: 17. Germline V gene lookup returns CDR1 MNHEY and CDR2 SMNVEV (reference sequence). This CDR3 is 16 amino acids long. CDR3 sequence reads: CATSEGALATYYGYTF. The CDR3 coding sequence is TGTGCCACCTCTGAGGGGGCCCTTGCGACTTACTATGGCTACACCTTC.

The gene calls are TRBV4-2 and TRBJ2-7; 9 nucleotides match TRBD2. The junction had 19 bases not matched to a gene; V was cut back by 0 bases and J by 4 bases. The CDR3 runs 20 residues. CDR1 is LGHNA and CDR2 is YNFKEQ in the germline V gene. The CDR3 DNA reads as TGTGCCAGCAGCCAAGACTGGGGAGGCTGGGAAGCGGGGGGCTTGTACGAGCAGTACTTC. This sequence encodes CASSQDWGGWEAGGLYEQYF.